This passage covers 10 T cell receptor beta chains from one sample sequenced in a study of blood T cell repertoires in COVID-19. The assay was immunoSEQ multiplex PCR, and TCRdb's table has in-frame clones only and misses some. The table includes fewer than 250,000 clones, around 86% detected once. Sequenced sample: peripheral blood. The origin of the receptors is a man in his 60s with acute or convalescent COVID-19.

The chain links TRBV5-8 to TRBJ1-2, with a tentative D call TRBD1 (5 bases). V lost 3 bases and J lost 7, with 22 bases in between. This CDR3 has 16 amino acids. Per the germline V gene, CDR1 is SGHTS and CDR2 is YDEGEE. The CDR3 reads CASSWTSISGFPGYTF. CDR3 nucleotides: TGTGCCAGCAGCTGGACAAGTATTTCGGGCTTTCCTGGCTACACCTTC. Full variable domain (remainder filled in from reference TRBV5-8 and TRBJ1-2): EAGVTQSPTHLIKTRGQQATLRCSPISGHTSVYWYQQALGLGLQFLLWYDEGEERNRGNFPPRFSGRQFPNYSSELNVNALELEDSALYLCASSWTSISGFPGYTFGSGTRLTVV.

The rearrangement links TRBV6-2 or TRBV6-3 to TRBJ2-5, with 9 bases lining up with TRBD2. There are 15 residues in the CDR3. Germline values: CDR1 MNHEY, CDR2 SVGEGT. Trimming at V came to 8 bases and at J to 2 bases, leaving 9 bases not matched to a gene. CDR3 loop: CASGLAGPRQETQYF. The CDR3, as DNA: TGTGCCAGCGGCCTAGCGGGGCCTCGGCAAGAGACCCAGTACTTC.

The gene calls are TRBV15 and TRBJ2-7; the match to TRBD1 covers 10 bases. Germline CDR1 and CDR2: LNHNV and YYDKDF (reference sequence). Trimming at V came to 3 bases and at J to 2 bases, leaving 4 bases not matched to a gene. This CDR3 is built from 15 residues. The CDR3 loop reads CATSSGQGGTYEQYF. DNA for the CDR3: TGTGCCACCAGCAGCGGACAGGGGGGGACCTACGAGCAGTACTTC.

V usage is TRBV5-1 and J usage is TRBJ1-6, with a weak D call TRBD1 (5 bases). Trimming cost V 4 bases and J 10 bases, with 18 bases left between them. Germline values: CDR1 SGHRS, CDR2 YFSETQ. This CDR3 region has 15 residues. The CDR3 loop reads CASSQATGAESPLHF. The CDR3 coding sequence is TGCGCCAGCAGCCAAGCCACAGGTGCTGAATCACCCCTCCACTTT.

This chain connects TRBV5-1 to TRBJ2-1; TRBD2 matches at 8 bases. The CDR3 sequence is 21 residues long. After removal of 1 base from V and 0 bases from J, the junction contained 18 bases not matched to a gene. In germline, CDR1 is SGHRS, CDR2 YFSETQ. The CDR3 coding sequence is TGCGCCAGCAGCTTGCCTACGGCGGGCGGGGGGAAAAAGAGCTCCTACAATGAGCAGTTCTTC. Translated: CASSLPTAGGGKKSSYNEQFF.

The chain joins TRBV14 to TRBJ1-3, with 8 bases aligning to TRBD1. This CDR3 comprises 18 residues. Germline trimming cut 1 base from V and 0 bases from J; bases unmatched to any gene: 8. Germline V CDR1 and CDR2: SGHDN, FVKESK. CDR3 sequence: CASSQGRGRDPSGNTIYF. Here the CDR3 DNA reads TGTGCCAGCAGCCAAGGCAGGGGGCGAGACCCCTCTGGAAACACCATATATTTT.

CDR3 in DNA: TGTGCCATCAATCCGGACCACCCGGGGGACGGGGAGCTGTTTTTT. Protein product: CAINPDHPGDGELFF. The V call is TRBV10-3, the J call TRBJ2-2, with D perhaps TRBD2 (6 bases). Trimming took 7 bases from V and 7 from J, leaving 19 bases between them. CDR1 and CDR2 from the germline V gene are ENHRY and SYGVKD. The CDR3 sequence is 15 residues long.

The chain has TRBV19 and TRBJ1-2; 8 positions agree with TRBD1. V lost 1 base and J lost 3; bases outside the gene matches: 10. The CDR3 covers 17 residues. The germline V gene encodes CDR1 LNHDA and CDR2 SQIVND (reference sequence). The CDR3 DNA sequence: TGTGCCAGTAGTATAGCCACAGGGGGTATCGGTGACTATGGCTACACCTTC. Translation: CASSIATGGIGDYGYTF.

V usage is TRBV9 and J usage is TRBJ2-7; the D gene is possibly TRBD2 (5 bases). The length of the CDR3 is 14 residues. Germline V lookup: CDR1 SGDLS, CDR2 YYNGEE. Trimming stripped 4 bases from V and 2 bases from J, with 13 bases between. The CDR3 DNA follows: TGTGCCAGCAGCCCAGTTTCGGGAACCTACGAGCAGTACTTC. This translates into CASSPVSGTYEQYF.

This clone was counted only a few times. The rearrangement joins TRBV7-9 to TRBJ2-7; TRBD1 matches at 7 bases. CDR1 and CDR2 (germline): SEHNR, FQNEAQ (reference sequence). Losses at the gene ends were 1 base for V and 2 bases for J; bases not matched to a gene: 2. The CDR3 is 14 residues long. CDR3: CASSLDDRAYEQYF. In DNA, the CDR3 is TGTGCCAGCAGCTTAGATGACAGGGCCTACGAGCAGTACTTC. Variable domain in full (rest from reference TRBV7-9 and TRBJ2-7): DTGVSQNPRHKITKRGQNVTFRCDPISEHNRLYWYRQTLGQGPEFLTYFQNEAQLEKSRLLSDRFSAERPKGSFSTLEIQRTEQGDSAMYLCASSLDDRAYEQYFGPGTRLTVT.